What follows is one TCR beta chain and its context. The antigen is not known. A single base separates this from a much larger clone, so it may be a read error. The CDR3 runs 12 residues. The germline gives CDR1 SQVTM, CDR2 ANQGSEA. With 6 bases removed from V and 5 bases from J, the gap between germline ends came to 10 bases. This sample was included in a study of blood T cells in healthy people across ages. Study as a whole: Capturing about one barcoded beta molecule per two T cells was achieved by template switching. General observations from the study: Those diversity estimates obtained from one million T cells were thought to be underestimates. Relative to aged donors, long-lived donors carried more naive CD4+ cells and displayed higher diversity.

Isolation yielded PBMCs, at least 7 million per sample, in every case. Through a sample-barcoded 5' primer and a J-beta primer mix, a second PCR was run for about 7 to 12 cycles. Via MiXCR, TCRdb re-called the 5' RACE reads, giving one row per CDR3 protein. The sample lists about 650,000 distinct CDR3 sequences, around 50% occurring once. The genes are TRBV29-1 and TRBJ1-4; D call uncertain. Sequenced sample: blood. The receptor was isolated from a woman of 80 years or more in good health. CDR3 amino acids: CSVPGVNEKLFF. CDR3 in DNA: TGCAGCGTCCCTGGAGTAAATGAAAAACTGTTTTTT.